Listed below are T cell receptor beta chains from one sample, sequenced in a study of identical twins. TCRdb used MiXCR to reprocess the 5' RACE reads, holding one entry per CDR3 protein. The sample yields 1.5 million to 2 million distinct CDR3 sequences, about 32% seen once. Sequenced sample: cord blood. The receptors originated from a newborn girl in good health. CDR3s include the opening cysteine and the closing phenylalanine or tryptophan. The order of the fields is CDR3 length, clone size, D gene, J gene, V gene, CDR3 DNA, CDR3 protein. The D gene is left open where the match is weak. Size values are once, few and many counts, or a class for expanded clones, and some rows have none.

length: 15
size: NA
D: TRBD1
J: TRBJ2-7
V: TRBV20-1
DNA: TGCAGTGCTAGAGAAATCAGGGGGATGATCGGCGAGCAGTACTTC
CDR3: CSAREIRGMIGEQYF

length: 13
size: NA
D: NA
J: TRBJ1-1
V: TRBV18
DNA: TGTGCCAGCTCACCTGAGGGAAGTCTTGAAGCTTTCTTT
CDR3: CASSPEGSLEAFF

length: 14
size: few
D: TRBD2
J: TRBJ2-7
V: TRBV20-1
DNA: TGCAGTGCTAGCGGACTAGCGAGGGGCTACGAGCAGTACTTC
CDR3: CSASGLARGYEQYF

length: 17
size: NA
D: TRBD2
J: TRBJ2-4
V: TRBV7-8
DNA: TGCGCCAGCAGCAGAGGTATCAGCGGGGAGTTGGGAAACATTCAGTACTTC
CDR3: CASSRGISGELGNIQYF

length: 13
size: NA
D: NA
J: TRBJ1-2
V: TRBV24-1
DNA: TGTGCCACCAGTGACGTAGGGGACTATGGCTACACCTTC
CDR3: CATSDVGDYGYTF

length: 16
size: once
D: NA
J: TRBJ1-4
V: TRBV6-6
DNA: TGTGCCAGCAGTTACTTCCGCCCCGGGCCGGTGGAAAAACTGTTTTTT
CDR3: CASSYFRPGPVEKLFF

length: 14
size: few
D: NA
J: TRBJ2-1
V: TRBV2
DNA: TGTGCCAGCGGATACAGGGCCCCGACTAGCATCCCGTTCTTC
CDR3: CASGYRAPTSIPFF

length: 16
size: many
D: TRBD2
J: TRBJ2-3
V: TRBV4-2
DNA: TGTGCCAGCAGCTATCGGACTAGCGGTAGCACAGATACGCAGTATTTT
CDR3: CASSYRTSGSTDTQYF

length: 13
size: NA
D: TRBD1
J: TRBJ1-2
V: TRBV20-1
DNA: TGCAGTGCTAGATTTGACAGGGCCTATGGCTACACCTTC
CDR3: CSARFDRAYGYTF

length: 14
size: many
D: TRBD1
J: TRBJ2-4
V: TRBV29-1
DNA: TGCAGCGTAGCCCGGGACAGAGCCAAAAACATTCAGTACTTC
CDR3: CSVARDRAKNIQYF

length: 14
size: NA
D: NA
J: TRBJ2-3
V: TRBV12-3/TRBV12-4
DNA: TGTGCCAGCAGTTTTATAGAGGGGGCAGATACGCAGTATTTT
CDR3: CASSFIEGADTQYF

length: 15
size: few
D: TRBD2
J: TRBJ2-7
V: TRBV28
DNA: TGTGCCAGCAGTACTAGCGGTTTCTCCTACAATGAGCAGTACTTC
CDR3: CASSTSGFSYNEQYF

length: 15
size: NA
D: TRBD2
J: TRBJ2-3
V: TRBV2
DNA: TGTGCCAGCAGCCTTAGCGGGGGGGTTCTGAGTACGCAGTATTTT
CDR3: CASSLSGGVLSTQYF

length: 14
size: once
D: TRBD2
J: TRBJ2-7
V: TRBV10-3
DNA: TGTGCCATCAGTGAGTCCAGCGGGACCTACGAGCAGTACTTC
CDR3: CAISESSGTYEQYF

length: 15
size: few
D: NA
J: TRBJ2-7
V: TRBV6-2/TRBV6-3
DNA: TGTGCCAGCAGTTACGTCCCGGGGGTCTCCTACGAGCAGTACTTC
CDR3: CASSYVPGVSYEQYF

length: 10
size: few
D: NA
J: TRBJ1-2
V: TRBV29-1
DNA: TGCAGCGTTGGGGCCTATGGCTACACCTTC
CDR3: CSVGAYGYTF

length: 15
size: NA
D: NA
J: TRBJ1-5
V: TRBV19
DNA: TGTGCCAGTAGTATGACAGTCTTGGGCAATCAGCCCCAGCATTTT
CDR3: CASSMTVLGNQPQHF

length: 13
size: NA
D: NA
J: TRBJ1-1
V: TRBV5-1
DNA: TGCGCCAGCAGCTTGGATGGGGGGGCTGAAGCTTTCTTT
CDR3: CASSLDGGAEAFF

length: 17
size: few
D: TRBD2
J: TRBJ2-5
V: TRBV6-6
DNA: TGTGCCAGCAGTTACTCGAGTTTAGGCGGGAGGATAGAGACCCAGTACTTC
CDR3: CASSYSSLGGRIETQYF

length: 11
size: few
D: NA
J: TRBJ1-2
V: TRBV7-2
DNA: TGTGCCAGCAGAACGGATATCCGCTACACCTTC
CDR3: CASRTDIRYTF

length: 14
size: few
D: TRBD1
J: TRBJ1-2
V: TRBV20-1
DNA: TGCAGTGCGGCGACAGGGGGCCGTAGCTATGGCTACACCTTC
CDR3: CSAATGGRSYGYTF

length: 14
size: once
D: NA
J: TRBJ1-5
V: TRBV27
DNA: TGTGCCAGCAGTTTAACAGGACCTCATCAGCCCCAGCATTTT
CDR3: CASSLTGPHQPQHF

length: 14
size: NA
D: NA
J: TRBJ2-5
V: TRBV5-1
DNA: TGCGCCAGCAGCTTGGGGGGGGTCCAAGAGATCCAGTACTTC
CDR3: CASSLGGVQEIQYF

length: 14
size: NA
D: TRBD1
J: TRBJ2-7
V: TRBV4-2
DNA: TGTGCCAGCAGCCAGGGACAGGGGACCCCCGAGCAGTACTTC
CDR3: CASSQGQGTPEQYF

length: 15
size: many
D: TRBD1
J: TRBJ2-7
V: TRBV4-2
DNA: TGTGCCAGCAGCGACCGGGACAGTCCCTCCTACGAGCAGTACTTC
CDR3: CASSDRDSPSYEQYF

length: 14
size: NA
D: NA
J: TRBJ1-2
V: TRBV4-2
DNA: TGTGCCAGCAGCCCGAAAACTTCTGGTTATGGCTACACCTTC
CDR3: CASSPKTSGYGYTF

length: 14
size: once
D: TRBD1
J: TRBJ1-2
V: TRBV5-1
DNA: TGCGCCAGCAGCTTGCGACAGGGGGCGGACGACTACACCTTC
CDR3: CASSLRQGADDYTF

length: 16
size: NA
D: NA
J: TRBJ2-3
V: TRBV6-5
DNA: TGTGCCAGCAGTTACCGGAAAATGACAAGCACAGATATGCAGTATTTT
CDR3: CASSYRKMTSTDMQYF

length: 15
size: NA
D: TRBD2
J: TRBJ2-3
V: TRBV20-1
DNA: TGCAGTGCTCTAGCGGGAGGAGTAAGCACAGATACGCAGTATTTT
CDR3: CSALAGGVSTDTQYF

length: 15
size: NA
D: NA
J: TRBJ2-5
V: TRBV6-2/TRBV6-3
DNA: TGTGCCAGCAGTTTTACACCGAAGGGACAAGAGACCCAGTACTTC
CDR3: CASSFTPKGQETQYF

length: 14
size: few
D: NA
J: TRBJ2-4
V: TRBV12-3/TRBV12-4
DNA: TGTGCCAGCAGTTTAACCAGGGGGGTAAACATTCAGTACTTC
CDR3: CASSLTRGVNIQYF

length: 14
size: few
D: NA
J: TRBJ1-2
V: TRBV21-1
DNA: TGTGCCAGCAGCAAGGCGGACAGGGGTCATGGCTACACCTTC
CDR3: CASSKADRGHGYTF

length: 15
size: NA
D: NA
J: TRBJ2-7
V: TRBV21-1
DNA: TGTGCCAGCAGCAAAGAGCGTTCGGGGCACACCGAGCAGTACTTC
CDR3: CASSKERSGHTEQYF

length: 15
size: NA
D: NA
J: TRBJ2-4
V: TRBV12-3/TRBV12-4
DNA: TGTGCCAGCAGGCAATTGGGAGTAGCCAAAAACATTCAGTACTTC
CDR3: CASRQLGVAKNIQYF

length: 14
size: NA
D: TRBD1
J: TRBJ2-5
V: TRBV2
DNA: TGTGCCAGCAGTGTGGGACAGTCCACGGAGATCCAGTACTTC
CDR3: CASSVGQSTEIQYF

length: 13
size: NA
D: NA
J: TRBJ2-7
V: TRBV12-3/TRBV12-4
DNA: TGTGCCAGCAGTTCCAGCGTATTCAATGAGCAGTACTTC
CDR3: CASSSSVFNEQYF

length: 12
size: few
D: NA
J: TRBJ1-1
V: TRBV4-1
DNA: TGCGCCAGCAGGGGCGCTCACACTGAAGCTTTCTTT
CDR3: CASRGAHTEAFF

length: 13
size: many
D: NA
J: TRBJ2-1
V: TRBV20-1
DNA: TGCAGTGCCCTCACGAGGGTGGGCAATGAGCAGTTCTTC
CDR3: CSALTRVGNEQFF

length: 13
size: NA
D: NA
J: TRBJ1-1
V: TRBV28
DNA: TGTGCCAGCAGATTGCCTGGGAACACTGAAGCTTTCTTT
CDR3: CASRLPGNTEAFF

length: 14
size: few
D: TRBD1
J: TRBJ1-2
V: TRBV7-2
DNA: TGTGCCAGCAGCATGAGACAGGGGCTAGGTGGCTACACCTTC
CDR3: CASSMRQGLGGYTF

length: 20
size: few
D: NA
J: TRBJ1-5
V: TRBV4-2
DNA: TGTGCCAGCAGCCAAGATCTGGGGACCGGCGGCTTGTATAGCAATCAGCCCCAGCATTTT
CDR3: CASSQDLGTGGLYSNQPQHF

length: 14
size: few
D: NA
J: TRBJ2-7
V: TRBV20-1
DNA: TGCAGTGCTACCATTCAGGGTTCCTCCTACGAGCAGTACTTC
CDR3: CSATIQGSSYEQYF

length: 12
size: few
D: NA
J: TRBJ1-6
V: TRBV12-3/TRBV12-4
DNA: TGTGCCAGCAGAACGAGGGATGCACCCCTCCACTTT
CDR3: CASRTRDAPLHF

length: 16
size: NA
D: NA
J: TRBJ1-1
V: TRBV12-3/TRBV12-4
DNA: TGTGCCAGCAGTTTCCCCATAGCAGGCTTGAACACTGAAGCTTTCTTT
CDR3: CASSFPIAGLNTEAFF

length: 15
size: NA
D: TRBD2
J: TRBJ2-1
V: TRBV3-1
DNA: TGTGCCAGCAGCCAACGACTAGCGGTTAACAATGAGCAGTTCTTC
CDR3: CASSQRLAVNNEQFF

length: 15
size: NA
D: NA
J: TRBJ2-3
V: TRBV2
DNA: TGTGCCAGCAGTGATGGAGCGGGTAGCACAGATACGCAGTATTTT
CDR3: CASSDGAGSTDTQYF

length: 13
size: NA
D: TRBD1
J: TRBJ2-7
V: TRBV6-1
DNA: TGTGCCAGCAGTGAGGGGACAGGGTACGAGCGGTACTTC
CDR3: CASSEGTGYERYF

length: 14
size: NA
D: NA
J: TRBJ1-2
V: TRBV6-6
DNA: TGTGCCAGCAGTTACGGGGGCCAAACCTATGGCTACACCTTC
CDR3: CASSYGGQTYGYTF

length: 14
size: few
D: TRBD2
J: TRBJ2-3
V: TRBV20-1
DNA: TGCAGTGCTTATAGCGGGGGGGCGGGGGATACGCAGTATTTT
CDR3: CSAYSGGAGDTQYF

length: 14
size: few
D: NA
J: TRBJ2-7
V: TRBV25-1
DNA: TGTGCCAGCAGTGTAAAAAGGTGGAGCTACGAGCAGTACTTC
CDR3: CASSVKRWSYEQYF

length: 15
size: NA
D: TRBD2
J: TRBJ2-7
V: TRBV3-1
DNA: TGTGCCAGCAGCCAGATAGCGGGGGCCCCCTACGAGCAGTACTTC
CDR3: CASSQIAGAPYEQYF

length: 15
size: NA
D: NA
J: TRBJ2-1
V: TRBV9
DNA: TGTGCCAGCAGCCCTCGGGGACTTAACTACAATGAGCAGTTCTTC
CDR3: CASSPRGLNYNEQFF

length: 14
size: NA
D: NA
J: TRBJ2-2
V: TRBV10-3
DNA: TGTGCCATCAGGGAAGGACAGAACACCGGGGAGCTGTTTTTT
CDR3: CAIREGQNTGELFF

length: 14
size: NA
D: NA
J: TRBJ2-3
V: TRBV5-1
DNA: TGCGCCAGCAGCTTGGTCAAGCAAACAGATACGCAGTATTTT
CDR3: CASSLVKQTDTQYF

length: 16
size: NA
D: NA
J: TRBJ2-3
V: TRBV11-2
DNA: TGTGCCAGCAGCCCCCGCATTGACCCTCGCGCAGATACGCAGTATTTT
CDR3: CASSPRIDPRADTQYF